Below are 5 T cell receptor beta chains sequenced from a single sample in a study of blood T cell repertoires in COVID-19. TCRdb's table, derived via immunoSEQ multiplex PCR, lists solely in-frame clones and lacks some. The sample shows 140,000 to 150,000 clones, roughly four fifths of them seen only once. The sample taken for sequencing was peripheral blood. These TCRs come from a human donor with acute or convalescent COVID-19. The donor label of this sample is uncertain.

The J gene is TRBJ1-2, the V gene TRBV11-1; D may be TRBD1 (5 bases). V was trimmed by 5 bases and J by 6 bases, leaving 7 bases between them. Per germline, CDR1 SGHAT and CDR2 FQDESV (reference sequence). The CDR3 is 11 residues long. CDR3 protein: CASSATDGYTF. In DNA form, the CDR3 reads TGTGCCAGCAGCGCGACAGATGGCTACACCTTC.

In DNA form, the CDR3 reads TGTGCCAGTAGTCCTACAGGATACAATGAGCAGTTCTTC. Its protein is CASSPTGYNEQFF. This chain connects TRBV5-4 to TRBJ2-1; D is perhaps TRBD1 (5 bases). The CDR3 spans 13 residues. Between the trimmed V and J ends, which lost 8 bases and 4 bases, there was a span of 13 bases. CDR1 and CDR2 from the germline V gene are SGHNT and YYREEE (reference sequence).

This clone showed up just a few times. The gene calls are TRBV2 and TRBJ1-1; no clear D. V lost 7 bases, J lost 11 bases, and 20 bases lay in between. The CDR3 loop spans 13 amino acids. Germline CDR1 reads SNHLY; CDR2 reads FYNNEI. CDR3 loop: CASTGSGREGAFF. The CDR3 DNA follows: TGTGCCAGCACCGGCTCGGGGAGGGAGGGTGCTTTCTTT. Drawing the rest from reference TRBV2 and TRBJ1-1, the complete variable domain is EPEVTQTPSHQVTQMGQEVILRCVPISNHLYFYWYRQILGQKVEFLVSFYNNEISEKSEIFDDQFSVERPDGSNFTLKIRSTKLEDSAMYFCASTGSGREGAFFGQGTRLTVV.

This clone was recorded only once. The rearrangement joins TRBV30 to TRBJ1-2; the match to TRBD1 covers 8 bases. V trimming: 5 bases; J trimming: 2 bases; junction bases outside the gene matches: 10. Germline V gene sequence: CDR1 GTSNPN, CDR2 SVGIG (reference sequence). The CDR3 is 15 residues long. Written as DNA, the CDR3 is TGTGCCTGGGACCGGAGACAGGGGACCAACTATGGCTACACCTTC. This codes for CAWDRRQGTNYGYTF.

The rearrangement uses TRBV7-3 and TRBJ1-3, with 11 positions matching TRBD1. With 5 bases clipped from V and 4 bases from J, the junction kept 7 bases outside the gene matches. The germline V gene encodes CDR1 SGHTA and CDR2 FQGTGA. CDR3 length: 16 residues. Here the CDR3 reads CASSRNGQGAGNTIYF. The CDR3 nucleotides are TGTGCCAGCAGCCGTAATGGACAGGGGGCCGGAAACACCATATATTTT.